A single sample gave rise to the 10 T cell receptor beta chains below, sequenced in a study of graft-versus-host responses after intestinal transplantation. Sequencing was performed with immunoSEQ multiplex PCR; in TCRdb, only in-frame clones are kept and a portion is missing. The sample lists tens of thousands of clones, roughly nine tenths occurring once. For these receptors, no antigen is known. Specimen: unstimulated CD4+ T cells sorted from spleen or lymph node cells, collected before intestinal transplant. These receptors were collected from a human donor who received an intestinal transplant.

The chain is built from TRBV6-5 and TRBJ2-7; 9 bases line up with TRBD1. After removal of 4 bases from V and 1 base from J, the junction contained 5 bases not matched to a gene. The CDR3 has 15 amino acids. In germline, CDR1 is MNHEY, CDR2 SVGAGI. The CDR3 bases are TGTGCCAGCAGTTCGTCCGGGACAGGGTCCTACGAGCAGTACTTC. Protein sequence: CASSSSGTGSYEQYF.

The chain uses TRBV7-8 and TRBJ2-7, with TRBD2 matching 7 bases. CDR1 SGHVS and CDR2 FQNEAQ come from the germline V gene. The CDR3 consists of 15 residues. The V segment lost 1 base and the J segment 2 bases; nucleotides outside the gene matches: 5. As DNA, the CDR3 is TGTGCCAGCAGCTTAGATCTGGGGGGGGCCTACGAGCAGTACTTC. It encodes CASSLDLGGAYEQYF. Using reference TRBV7-8 and TRBJ2-7 for the parts outside the CDR3, the full variable domain is GAGVSQSPRYKVAKRGQDVALRCDPISGHVSLFWYQQALGQGPEFLTYFQNEAQLDKSGLPSDRFFAERPEGSVSTLKIQRTQQEDSAVYLCASSLDLGGAYEQYFGPGTRLTVT.

The chain combines TRBV27 with TRBJ2-2, with 7 bases aligning to TRBD1. The CDR3 has 17 residues. After removal of 6 bases from V and 1 base from J, the junction contained 11 bases not matched to a gene. The germline gives CDR1 MNHEY, CDR2 SMNVEV (reference sequence). Here the CDR3 reads CASRNDRVDRNTGELFF. CDR3 DNA: TGTGCCAGCAGAAACGACAGGGTAGATCGGAACACCGGGGAGCTGTTTTTT.

The CDR3 DNA is TGTGCCAGCAGCCATGGCGGATCTGGGGCCAACGTCCTGACTTTC. It yields the protein CASSHGGSGANVLTF. The rearrangement uses TRBV7-3 and TRBJ2-6; D remains ambiguous. Germline loops: CDR1 SGHTA, CDR2 FQGTGA. V lost 5 bases, J lost 1 base, and 9 bases lay in between. The CDR3 runs to 15 residues.

V is TRBV5-1 and J is TRBJ1-5; maybe TRBD1 (6 bases). This CDR3 contains 16 residues. V lost 4 bases and J 0 bases, leaving 14 bases between the germline ends. Looked up from germline, CDR1 is SGHRS and CDR2 is YFSETQ. CDR3 bases: TGCGCCAGCAGCGAGGGGGGGGGTTATAGCAATCAGCCCCAGCATTTT. It yields the protein CASSEGGGYSNQPQHF.

The rearrangement joins TRBV7-9 to TRBJ2-2, with TRBD1 as a possible D gene (5 bases). CDR3 length equals 14 residues. Germline V gene sequence: CDR1 SEHNR, CDR2 FQNEAQ (reference sequence). V was shortened by 5 bases and J by 5 bases, with 12 bases between the two germline ends. For the CDR3, the DNA is TGTGCCAGCAGCCCGTCCCCAGGGACCGGGGAGCTGTTTTTT. Translation: CASSPSPGTGELFF.

This sequence joins TRBV10-1 and TRBJ2-3, with D unresolved. CDR1 is WNHNN and CDR2 is SYGVQD in the germline V gene (reference sequence). This CDR3 has 15 amino acids. V lost 3 bases, J lost 2 bases, and 12 bases lay in between. CDR3 DNA: TGCGCCAGCAGTGACCCCAACTGGGCCACAGATACGCAGTATTTT. Its translation is CASSDPNWATDTQYF.

The chain carries TRBV5-1 and TRBJ2-5, with 12 nucleotides matching TRBD2. Germline V gene data show CDR1 as SGHRS and CDR2 as YFSETQ. Trimming cost V 4 bases and J 5 bases; bases outside gene matches: 6. The CDR3 extends over 15 amino acids. Here the CDR3 DNA reads TGCGCCAGCAGCACCCTAGCGGGGGGGCGGGAGACCCAGTACTTC. Protein: CASSTLAGGRETQYF.

V and J are TRBV5-1 and TRBJ1-2; D possibly corresponds to TRBD1 (6 bases). Deletions cut 1 base from V and 3 bases from J, with 13 bases between. The CDR3 runs 15 residues. Germline values: CDR1 SGHRS, CDR2 YFSETQ. The CDR3 loop is CASSLSRGVDYGYTF. The CDR3 DNA is TGCGCCAGCAGCTTGTCCAGGGGAGTTGACTATGGCTACACCTTC.

The chain couples TRBV19 to TRBJ2-1, with 7 bases matching TRBD1. CDR1 and CDR2 from the germline V gene are LNHDA and SQIVND (reference sequence). V lost 6 bases to trimming and J lost 4 bases; unmatched junction nucleotides: 6. The length of the CDR3 is 14 residues. The CDR3 DNA follows: TGTGCCAGTAGCCCGGGACAGAGTTACAATGAGCAGTTCTTC. Protein product: CASSPGQSYNEQFF.